This is a list of T cell receptor beta chains from one sample in a study of cytomegalovirus exposure and HLA in healthy donors. TCRdb's table, derived via immunoSEQ multiplex PCR, lists solely in-frame clones and lacks some. The sample shows approximately 93,000 clones, under 90% of them seen only once. Sample: PBMCs. The receptors here all came from a man between 45 and 60 years old in good health and CMV-seronegative. CDR3s include the opening cysteine and the closing phenylalanine or tryptophan. The order of the fields is D gene, CDR3 length, V gene, J gene, clone size, CDR3 DNA, CDR3 protein. D genes are given only for firm matches. Clone size, where shown, is once, few, many, or a class for clones that have expanded.

-	12	TRBV7-9	TRBJ1-1	-	TGTTCCAGCAGCGCAGATATCACTGAAGCTTTCTTT	CSSSADITEAFF
TRBD2	15	TRBV13	TRBJ2-1	-	TGTGCCAGCAGCCCCTTTACGGGAGGGACCGATGAGCAGTTCTTC	CASSPFTGGTDEQFF
-	13	TRBV7-3	TRBJ2-7	-	TGTGCCAGCAGCCCTAATCCCTCCTGGGAGCAGTACTTC	CASSPNPSWEQYF
TRBD1	17	TRBV9	TRBJ1-6	-	TGTGCCAGCAGCGTAGGAGGGACAGGCACCTATAATTCACCCCTCCACTTT	CASSVGGTGTYNSPLHF
TRBD2	11	TRBV2	TRBJ2-4	-	TGTGCCAGGACCGCGGGGGACATTCAGTACTTC	CARTAGDIQYF
TRBD2	16	TRBV6-5	TRBJ2-5	few	TGTGCCAGCAGTTCCGACGACGTTAGCGGGAGGGGTGAGCAGTACTTC	CASSSDDVSGRGEQYF
TRBD1	14	TRBV7-9	TRBJ1-1	-	TGTTCCAGCAGCTTGACTCGGGACAGTGACCAAGCTTTCTTT	CSSSLTRDSDQAFF
TRBD2	14	TRBV5-1	TRBJ2-7	few	TGCGCCAGCACACGGACTAGCGGCTCCTACGAGCAGTACTTC	CASTRTSGSYEQYF
TRBD1	15	TRBV4-1	TRBJ1-1	-	TGCGCCAGCAGCCAAGATCTTGGACAGGGGGCTTGGGCTTTCTTT	CASSQDLGQGAWAFF
-	13	TRBV19	TRBJ1-5	many	TGTGCCAGTAGTAACGTAGAAGATCAGCCCCAGCATTTT	CASSNVEDQPQHF
TRBD1	15	TRBV5-1	TRBJ2-7	-	TGCGCCAGCAGCCCCGGAGGGACAGGGGCCTACGAGCAGTACTTC	CASSPGGTGAYEQYF
TRBD1	14	TRBV29-1	TRBJ2-1	-	TGCAGCGTTGAAAACTGGGACAGGCTTGGTGAGCAGTTCTTC	CSVENWDRLGEQFF
TRBD1	18	TRBV13	TRBJ1-2	-	TGTGCCAGCAGCTCCTTTAACCGGGACAGGGCGGCTAACTATGGCTACACCTTC	CASSSFNRDRAANYGYTF
-	16	TRBV13	TRBJ1-2	many	TGTGCCAGCAGCTTATTTCAGCAAACAGCTAACTATGGCTACACCTTC	CASSLFQQTANYGYTF
TRBD1	15	TRBV14	TRBJ1-4	once	TGTGCCAGCAGCCGCGTACTAGGGACAGGTGAAAAACTGTTTTTT	CASSRVLGTGEKLFF
TRBD2	17	TRBV27	TRBJ2-7	-	TGTGCCAGCAGTCCCCTAGGTAGCGGGGTGAGCTCCTACGAGCAGTACTTC	CASSPLGSGVSSYEQYF